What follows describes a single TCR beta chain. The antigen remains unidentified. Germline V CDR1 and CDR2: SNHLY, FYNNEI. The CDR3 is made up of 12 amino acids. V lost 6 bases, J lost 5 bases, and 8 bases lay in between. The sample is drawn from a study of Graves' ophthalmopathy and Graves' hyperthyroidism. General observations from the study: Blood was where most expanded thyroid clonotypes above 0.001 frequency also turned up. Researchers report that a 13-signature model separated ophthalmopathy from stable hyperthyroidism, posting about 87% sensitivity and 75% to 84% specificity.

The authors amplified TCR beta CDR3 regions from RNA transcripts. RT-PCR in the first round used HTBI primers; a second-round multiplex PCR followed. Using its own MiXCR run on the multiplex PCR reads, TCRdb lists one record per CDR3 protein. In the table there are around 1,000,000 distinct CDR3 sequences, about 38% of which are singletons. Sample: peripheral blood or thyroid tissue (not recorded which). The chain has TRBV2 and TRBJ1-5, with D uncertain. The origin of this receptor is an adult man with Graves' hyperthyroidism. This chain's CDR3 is CASRGDDQPQHF. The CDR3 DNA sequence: TGTGCCAGCAGGGGAGATGATCAGCCCCAGCATTTT.